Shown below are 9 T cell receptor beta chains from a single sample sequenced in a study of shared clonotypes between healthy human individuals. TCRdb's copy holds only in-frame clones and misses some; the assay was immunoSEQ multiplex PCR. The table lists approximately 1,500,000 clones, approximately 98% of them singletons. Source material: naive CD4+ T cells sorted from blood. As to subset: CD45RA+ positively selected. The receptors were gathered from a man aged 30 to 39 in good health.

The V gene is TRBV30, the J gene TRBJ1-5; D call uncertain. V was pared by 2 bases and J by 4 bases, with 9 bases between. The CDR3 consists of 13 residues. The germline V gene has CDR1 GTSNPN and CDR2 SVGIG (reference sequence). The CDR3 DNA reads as TGTGCCTGGAGTAAACTGGGAAATCAGCCCCAGCATTTT. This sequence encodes CAWSKLGNQPQHF.

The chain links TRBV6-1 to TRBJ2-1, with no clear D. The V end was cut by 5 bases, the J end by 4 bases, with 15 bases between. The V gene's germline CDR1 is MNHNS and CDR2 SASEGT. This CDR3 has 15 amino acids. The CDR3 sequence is CASSQQPLGYNEQFF. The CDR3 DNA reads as TGTGCCAGCAGTCAACAGCCCTTGGGGTACAATGAGCAGTTCTTC.

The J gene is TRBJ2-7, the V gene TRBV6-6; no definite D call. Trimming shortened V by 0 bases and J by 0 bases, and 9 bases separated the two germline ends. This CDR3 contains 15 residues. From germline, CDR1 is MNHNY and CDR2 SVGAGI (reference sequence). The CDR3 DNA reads TGTGCCAGCAGTTACTCTGGTCGTCTCTCCTACGAGCAGTACTTC. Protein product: CASSYSGRLSYEQYF.

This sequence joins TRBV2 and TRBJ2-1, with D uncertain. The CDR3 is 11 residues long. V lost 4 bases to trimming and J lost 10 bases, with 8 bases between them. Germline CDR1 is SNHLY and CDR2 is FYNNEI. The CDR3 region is CASSGVSEQFF. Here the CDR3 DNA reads TGTGCCAGCAGTGGAGTTAGCGAGCAGTTCTTC.

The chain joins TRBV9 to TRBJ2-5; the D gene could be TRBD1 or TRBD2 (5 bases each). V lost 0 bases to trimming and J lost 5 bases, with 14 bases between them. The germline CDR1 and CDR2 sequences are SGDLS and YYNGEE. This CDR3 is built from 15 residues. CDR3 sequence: CASSVVPGRGETQYF. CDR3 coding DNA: TGTGCCAGCAGCGTAGTCCCAGGGAGAGGCGAGACCCAGTACTTC.

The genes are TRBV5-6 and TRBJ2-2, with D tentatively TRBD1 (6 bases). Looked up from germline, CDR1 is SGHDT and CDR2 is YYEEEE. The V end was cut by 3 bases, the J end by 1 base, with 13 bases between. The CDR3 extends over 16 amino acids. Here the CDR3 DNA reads TGTGCCAGCAGCTACCTTTCAGGGGAGAACACCGGGGAGCTGTTTTTT. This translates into CASSYLSGENTGELFF.

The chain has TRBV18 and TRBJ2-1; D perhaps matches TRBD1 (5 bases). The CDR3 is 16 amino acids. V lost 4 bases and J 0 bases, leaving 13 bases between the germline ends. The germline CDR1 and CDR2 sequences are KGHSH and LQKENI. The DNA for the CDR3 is TGTGCCAGCTCACTCCTAGGACATTCCTCCTACAATGAGCAGTTCTTC. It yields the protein CASSLLGHSSYNEQFF. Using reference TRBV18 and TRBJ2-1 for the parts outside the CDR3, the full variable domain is NAGVMQNPRHLVRRRGQEARLRCSPMKGHSHVYWYRQLPEEGLKFMVYLQKENIIDESGMPKERFSAEFPKEGPSILRIQQVVRGDSAAYFCASSLLGHSSYNEQFFGPGTRLTVL.

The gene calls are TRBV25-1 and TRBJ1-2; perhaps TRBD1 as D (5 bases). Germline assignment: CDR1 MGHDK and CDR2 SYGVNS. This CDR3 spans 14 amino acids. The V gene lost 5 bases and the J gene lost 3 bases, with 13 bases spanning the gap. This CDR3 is CASSHAGRDYGYTF. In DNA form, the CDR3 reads TGTGCCAGCAGTCATGCGGGGCGGGACTATGGCTACACCTTC.

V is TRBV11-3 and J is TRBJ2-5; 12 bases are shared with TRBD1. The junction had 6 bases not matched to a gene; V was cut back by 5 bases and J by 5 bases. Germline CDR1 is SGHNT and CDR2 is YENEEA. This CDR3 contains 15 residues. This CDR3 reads CASSQGQGARETQYF. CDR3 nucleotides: TGTGCCAGCAGCCAGGGACAGGGGGCGCGGGAGACCCAGTACTTC. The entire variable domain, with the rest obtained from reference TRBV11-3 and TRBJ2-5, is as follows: EAGVVQSPRYKIIEKKQPVAFWCNPISGHNTLYWYLQNLGQGPELLIRYENEEAVDDSQLPKDRFSAERLKGVDSTLKIQPAELGDSAVYLCASSQGQGARETQYFGPGTRLLVL.